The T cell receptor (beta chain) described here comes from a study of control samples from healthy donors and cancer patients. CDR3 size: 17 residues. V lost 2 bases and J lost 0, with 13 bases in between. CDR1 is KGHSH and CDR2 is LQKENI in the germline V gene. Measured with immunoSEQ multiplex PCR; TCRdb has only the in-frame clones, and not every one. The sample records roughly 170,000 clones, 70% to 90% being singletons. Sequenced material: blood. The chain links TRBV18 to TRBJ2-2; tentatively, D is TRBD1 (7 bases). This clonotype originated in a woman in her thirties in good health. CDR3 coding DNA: TGTGCCAGCTCACCAGGTTCAGGGGGGACGAACACCGGGGAGCTGTTTTTT. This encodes CASSPGSGGTNTGELFF.